This T cell receptor (beta chain) was documented in a study of blood T cell repertoires in COVID-19. The method was immunoSEQ multiplex PCR; TCRdb's version includes in-frame clones alone and lacks a portion of them. The sample contains around 250,000 clones, 85% of which appear only once. Sequencing input: PBMCs or T cells enriched from blood (not recorded which). This TCR came from a woman aged 45-59 years with acute COVID-19.

The CDR3 DNA is TGTGCCAGCATTCCCGGGACAGGACCTGAAAAACTGTTTTTT. This encodes CASIPGTGPEKLFF. The chain recombines TRBV6-5 with TRBJ1-4; the match to TRBD1 covers 8 bases. The CDR3 consists of 14 residues. J gave up 7 bases and V 7 bases, and 8 bases lay outside the gene matches. Per germline, CDR1 MNHEY and CDR2 SVGAGI.